What follows are 14 T cell receptor beta chains derived from one specimen sequenced in a study of T cell changes during pregnancy in multiple sclerosis. Assay used: immunoSEQ multiplex PCR; TCRdb lists only in-frame clones, some missing. The table records just under 100,000 clones, approximately 93% of them present only once. Sequenced material: peripheral blood, taken after pregnancy. The receptors derive from a female donor with multiple sclerosis, enrolled in a pregnancy study.

V and J are TRBV18 and TRBJ1-2, with D maybe TRBD1 (6 bases). From germline, CDR1 is KGHSH and CDR2 LQKENI. The V gene lost 4 bases and the J gene lost 0 bases, with 12 bases spanning the gap. CDR3 size: 15 residues. The CDR3 loop is CASSRAGQSNYGYTF. As DNA, the CDR3 is TGTGCCAGCTCACGAGCCGGACAGTCTAACTATGGCTACACCTTC.

This sequence joins TRBV5-5 and TRBJ2-3, with 10 bases fitting TRBD1. This CDR3 contains 14 residues. Unmatched junction bases numbered 4, after V lost 7 bases and J lost 2 bases. In germline, CDR1 is SGHKS, CDR2 YYEKEE (reference sequence). The CDR3 here is CASPGTGATDTQYF. The CDR3 DNA sequence: TGTGCCAGCCCCGGGACAGGGGCCACAGATACGCAGTATTTT. The whole variable domain, remainder taken from reference TRBV5-5 and TRBJ2-3, is DAGVTQSPTHLIKTRGQQVTLRCSPISGHKSVSWYQQVLGQGPQFIFQYYEKEERGRGNFPDRFSARQFPNYSSELNVNALLLGDSALYLCASPGTGATDTQYFGPGTRLTVL.

The J gene is TRBJ2-5, the V gene TRBV27, with D maybe TRBD1 (5 bases). Judging by the DNA end, TRBJ2-7 fits better; the J call may be wrong. CDR1 and CDR2 from the germline V gene are MNHEY and SMNVEV (reference sequence). The CDR3 length is 14 residues. For the CDR3, the DNA is TGTGCCAGCAGCCGCCCAGGGCCAATCTACGAGCAGTACTTC. Translation gives CASSRPGPIYEQYF.

The CDR3 protein is CAWSSGNHEQYF. CDR3 coding DNA: TGTGCCTGGAGTAGCGGGAACCACGAGCAGTACTTC. The J gene is TRBJ2-7, the V gene TRBV30, with 7 positions matching TRBD2. The CDR3 has 12 amino acids. V gave up 2 bases and J gave up 5 bases; unmatched junction bases: 3. Germline V CDR1 and CDR2: GTSNPN, SVGIG (reference sequence).

This rearrangement joins TRBV27 to TRBJ1-6; D ambiguous. The germline V and J ends were trimmed by 2 bases and 5 bases, with 7 bases remaining between them. The CDR3 length is 14 residues. The germline V gene encodes CDR1 MNHEY and CDR2 SMNVEV (reference sequence). The CDR3 loop reads CASSLMPDNSPLHF. CDR3 bases: TGTGCCAGCAGTTTAATGCCGGATAATTCACCCCTCCACTTT.

This chain uses TRBV25-1 with TRBJ1-4; D remains ambiguous. V was shortened by 7 bases and J by 8 bases, with 17 bases between the two germline ends. Germline lookup yields CDR1 MGHDK and CDR2 SYGVNS. This CDR3 has 14 residues. DNA for the CDR3: TGTGCCAGCAATGGCGGGCGTCGAGGAGAAAAACTGTTTTTT. As protein: CASNGGRRGEKLFF.

A single count supports this clone. The V call is TRBV27, the J call TRBJ1-5; D gene ambiguous. Per germline, CDR1 MNHEY and CDR2 SMNVEV (reference sequence). V shed 1 base and J shed 2 bases, with 9 bases lying between them. The CDR3 runs to 15 residues. In DNA form, the CDR3 reads TGTGCCAGCAGTTTATTGGGTGAGGGCAATCAGCCCCAGCATTTT. It specifies CASSLLGEGNQPQHF.

The chain combines TRBV28 with TRBJ1-1; D is undetermined. The V end was cut by 0 bases, the J end by 1 base, with 6 bases between. Looked up from germline, CDR1 is MDHEN and CDR2 is SYDVKM. The CDR3 has 14 amino acids. CDR3 loop: CASSLWGGNTEAFF. The CDR3 nucleotides are TGTGCCAGCAGTTTATGGGGAGGGAACACTGAAGCTTTCTTT.

This clone appeared a single time. This sequence joins TRBV7-9 and TRBJ2-5; D gene ambiguous. Trimming removed 5 bases from V and 5 bases from J, with 9 bases in between. The V gene's germline CDR1 is SEHNR and CDR2 FQNEAQ (reference sequence). There are 12 residues in the CDR3. The CDR3 sequence: CASSPIEETQYF. The CDR3 nucleotides read TGTGCCAGCAGCCCCATTGAGGAGACCCAGTACTTC.

The count of this clone is one. V usage is TRBV6-6 and J usage is TRBJ1-4; D remains ambiguous. Between the trimmed V and J ends, which lost 6 bases and 5 bases, there was a span of 16 bases. CDR1 is MNHNY, CDR2 SVGAGI, per germline (reference sequence). The CDR3 extends over 15 amino acids. The CDR3, as DNA: TGTGCCAGCAGACGCGACACTGGAGGGAATGAAAAACTGTTTTTT. The encoded protein is CASRRDTGGNEKLFF.

The chain recombines TRBV12-5 with TRBJ2-5, with D unclear. The germline CDR1 and CDR2 sequences are LGHNT and FRNRAP. V was shortened by 0 bases and J by 1 base, with 6 bases between the two germline ends. The CDR3 sequence is 14 residues long. CDR3 protein: CASGLVRSQETQYF. CDR3 DNA: TGTGCTAGTGGTTTGGTGAGGAGCCAAGAGACCCAGTACTTC.

The rearrangement uses TRBV11-1 and TRBJ2-5; 7 positions match TRBD1. The J segment lost 3 bases and the V segment lost 1 base, leaving 5 bases of the junction unmatched. Per the germline V gene, CDR1 is SGHAT and CDR2 is FQDESV (reference sequence). CDR3 length: 15 residues. The CDR3, as DNA: TGTGCCAGCAGCTTAGAACAGGGGCGTGAAGAGACCCAGTACTTC. Protein: CASSLEQGREETQYF.

The chain carries TRBV7-9 and TRBJ1-1; perhaps TRBD1 as D (5 bases). Germline assignment: CDR1 SEHNR and CDR2 FQNEAQ (reference sequence). This CDR3 contains 15 residues. Trimming pared 5 bases from V and 0 bases from J, leaving 13 bases between. The DNA for the CDR3 is TGTGCCAGCAGCCTAAGGGGATCCATGAACACTGAAGCTTTCTTT. This translates into CASSLRGSMNTEAFF.

This chain connects TRBV4-1 to TRBJ1-2; TRBD1 might be the D (6 bases). The CDR3 is made up of 16 amino acids. V lost 1 base and J 4 bases, leaving 16 bases between the germline ends. Germline CDR1 is MGHRA and CDR2 is YSYEKL. The CDR3 loop reads CASSQVGGGGFYGYTF. CDR3 in DNA: TGCGCCAGCAGCCAAGTTGGGGGCGGGGGCTTCTATGGCTACACCTTC.